The rows below give T cell receptor beta chains drawn from one sample of a study of lymphopenia after photon versus proton radiotherapy. Only in-frame clones appear in the TCRdb table, and some are missing; sequencing was by immunoSEQ multiplex PCR. The sample has approximately 170,000 clones, approximately 90% seen once. Sequenced material: peripheral blood, taken from a patient treated with photon-based radiotherapy. These receptors all stem from a man aged 45-60 years with gastric cancer. Each CDR3 is given with its conserved first and last residue. D genes are given only for firm matches. Size values are once, few and many counts, or a class for expanded clones, and some rows have none.

V gene: TRBV16; clone size: -; D gene: -; J gene: TRBJ1-1; CDR3 DNA: TGTGCCAGCAGCCGAGAAGGGACTGAAGCTTTCTTT; CDR3 protein: CASSREGTEAFF
V gene: TRBV7-6; clone size: few; D gene: TRBD1; J gene: TRBJ2-6; CDR3 DNA: TGTGCCAGCAGCTTCGGGACAGGGGGACCCTCTGGGGCCAACGTCCTGACTTTC; CDR3 protein: CASSFGTGGPSGANVLTF
V gene: TRBV4-1; clone size: -; D gene: TRBD2; J gene: TRBJ2-1; CDR3 DNA: TGCGCCAGCAGCCCTGGGACTAGGTTGAATGAGCAGTTCTTC; CDR3 protein: CASSPGTRLNEQFF
V gene: TRBV29-1; clone size: -; D gene: TRBD1; J gene: TRBJ1-5; CDR3 DNA: TGCAGCGTCCGGGACAGGGGGCTTCAGCCCCAGCATTTT; CDR3 protein: CSVRDRGLQPQHF
V gene: TRBV6-5; clone size: few; D gene: -; J gene: TRBJ1-4; CDR3 DNA: TGTGCCAGCAGTGCGGGGCGAGGAGAAAAACTGTTTTTT; CDR3 protein: CASSAGRGEKLFF
V gene: TRBV15; clone size: -; D gene: TRBD1; J gene: TRBJ2-7; CDR3 DNA: TGTGCCACCAGCCGGGACAGGCCTTCCTACGAGCAGTACTTC; CDR3 protein: CATSRDRPSYEQYF
V gene: TRBV6-5; clone size: -; D gene: TRBD1; J gene: TRBJ1-2; CDR3 DNA: TGTGCCAGCAGTCCGGGACAGTACGGCTACACCTTC; CDR3 protein: CASSPGQYGYTF
V gene: TRBV6-4; clone size: -; D gene: -; J gene: TRBJ1-1; CDR3 DNA: TGTGCCAGCAGTGACATGATGAACACTGAAGCTTTCTTT; CDR3 protein: CASSDMMNTEAFF
V gene: TRBV10-3; clone size: -; D gene: -; J gene: TRBJ1-2; CDR3 DNA: TGTGCCACGAGGGGACTATTAAACTATGGCTACACCTTC; CDR3 protein: CATRGLLNYGYTF
V gene: TRBV6-1; clone size: -; D gene: -; J gene: TRBJ1-5; CDR3 DNA: TGTGCCAGCACCCGTGGGGTTAGGCAGCCCCAGCATTTT; CDR3 protein: CASTRGVRQPQHF
V gene: TRBV15; clone size: -; D gene: -; J gene: TRBJ2-5; CDR3 DNA: TGTGCCACCAGCAGAGATCTGGAAGAACAAGAGACCCAGTACTTC; CDR3 protein: CATSRDLEEQETQYF
V gene: TRBV25-1; clone size: -; D gene: -; J gene: TRBJ1-5; CDR3 DNA: TGTGCCAGCAGCGCGGACGGGGTCCAGCCCCAGCATTTT; CDR3 protein: CASSADGVQPQHF
V gene: TRBV11-3; clone size: -; D gene: TRBD2; J gene: TRBJ2-1; CDR3 DNA: TGTGCCAGCAGCACAAGCGGGGGGGACTACAATGAGCAGTTCTTC; CDR3 protein: CASSTSGGDYNEQFF
V gene: TRBV30; clone size: -; D gene: -; J gene: TRBJ1-1; CDR3 DNA: TGTGCCTCCCTAGGGGAGGGGAGGGCGGCGGCTGAAGCTTTCTTT; CDR3 protein: CASLGEGRAAAEAFF
V gene: TRBV10-3; clone size: -; D gene: -; J gene: TRBJ2-1; CDR3 DNA: TGTGCCATCAGTGACCAGAACCACAATGAGCAGTTCTTC; CDR3 protein: CAISDQNHNEQFF
V gene: TRBV28; clone size: -; D gene: -; J gene: TRBJ2-1; CDR3 DNA: TGTGCCAGCAGTTTGGGGACACCAGCCTACAATGAGCAGTTCTTC; CDR3 protein: CASSLGTPAYNEQFF
V gene: TRBV30; clone size: -; D gene: -; J gene: TRBJ1-1; CDR3 DNA: TGTGCCTGGACCTACAGCATGAACACTGAAGCTTTCTTT; CDR3 protein: CAWTYSMNTEAFF
V gene: TRBV5-1; clone size: -; D gene: -; J gene: TRBJ2-7; CDR3 DNA: TGCGCCAGCAGCTGGATAGCCGGGAACGGTTACGAGCAGTACTTC; CDR3 protein: CASSWIAGNGYEQYF
V gene: TRBV18; clone size: -; D gene: TRBD2; J gene: TRBJ2-5; CDR3 DNA: TGTGCCAGCTCACCGGGAATAGCGGGAGAGACCCAGTACTTC; CDR3 protein: CASSPGIAGETQYF
V gene: TRBV2; clone size: -; D gene: -; J gene: TRBJ1-2; CDR3 DNA: TGTGCCAGCAAACAGGACTGGGGCTATGGCTACACCTTC; CDR3 protein: CASKQDWGYGYTF
V gene: TRBV10-3; clone size: few; D gene: TRBD1; J gene: TRBJ1-1; CDR3 DNA: TGTGCCATCAGCGGACAGGGAAGGAACACTGAAGCTTTCTTT; CDR3 protein: CAISGQGRNTEAFF
V gene: TRBV7-3; clone size: once; D gene: -; J gene: TRBJ2-7; CDR3 DNA: TGTGCCAGCAGCTTAGTCTACCGCTACGAGCAGTACTTC; CDR3 protein: CASSLVYRYEQYF
V gene: TRBV5-4; clone size: once; D gene: TRBD1; J gene: TRBJ2-7; CDR3 DNA: TGTGCCAGCAGCGGAACAGGGGGAAAAAGCGAGCAGTACTTC; CDR3 protein: CASSGTGGKSEQYF
V gene: TRBV14; clone size: -; D gene: -; J gene: TRBJ1-2; CDR3 DNA: TGTGCCAGCAGCCAAGATAAGGAAGGCTACACCTTC; CDR3 protein: CASSQDKEGYTF
V gene: TRBV7-3; clone size: -; D gene: -; J gene: TRBJ2-3; CDR3 DNA: TGTGCCAGCAGCTTAGGATACTCACGCACAGATACGCAGTATTTT; CDR3 protein: CASSLGYSRTDTQYF
V gene: TRBV29-1; clone size: -; D gene: -; J gene: TRBJ1-2; CDR3 DNA: TGCAGCGTTGAAGTAGTCAGCCATGGCTACACCTTC; CDR3 protein: CSVEVVSHGYTF
V gene: TRBV7-9; clone size: -; D gene: -; J gene: TRBJ2-3; CDR3 DNA: TGTGCCAGCAGCCCAACCGGGACCTCTCCGGGGGATACGCAGTATTTT; CDR3 protein: CASSPTGTSPGDTQYF
V gene: TRBV5-4; clone size: -; D gene: -; J gene: TRBJ2-5; CDR3 DNA: TGTGCCAGCAGCTTGGTTGGAGGGTCGAAGACCCAGTACTTC; CDR3 protein: CASSLVGGSKTQYF
V gene: TRBV6-5; clone size: -; D gene: -; J gene: TRBJ2-7; CDR3 DNA: TGTGCCAGCAGTTACCCCCCCCTAGAGGAGCAGTACTTC; CDR3 protein: CASSYPPLEEQYF
V gene: TRBV28; clone size: -; D gene: -; J gene: TRBJ2-3; CDR3 DNA: TGTGCCAGCAGTTTAACCCCCGGACTAACCCTCAACATGTATACGCAGTATTTT; CDR3 protein: CASSLTPGLTLNMYTQYF
V gene: TRBV9; clone size: -; D gene: -; J gene: TRBJ2-3; CDR3 DNA: TGTGCCAGCAGCGTCCCCCGGCGCACAGATACGCAGTATTTT; CDR3 protein: CASSVPRRTDTQYF
V gene: TRBV5-1; clone size: -; D gene: -; J gene: TRBJ1-2; CDR3 DNA: TGCGCCAGCAGCTTGGCGCAACCTTCGACGGATGGCTACACCTTC; CDR3 protein: CASSLAQPSTDGYTF
V gene: TRBV28; clone size: -; D gene: TRBD1; J gene: TRBJ1-2; CDR3 DNA: TGTGCCAGCAGTTGGACAGGTCCCACGGGTGATGGCTACACCTTC; CDR3 protein: CASSWTGPTGDGYTF
V gene: TRBV7-9; clone size: -; D gene: -; J gene: TRBJ1-1; CDR3 DNA: TGTGCCAGCAGACCTACCGGGACACCTCTCACTGAAGCTTTCTTT; CDR3 protein: CASRPTGTPLTEAFF
V gene: TRBV6-5; clone size: -; D gene: -; J gene: TRBJ1-1; CDR3 DNA: TGTGCCAGCAGTCGGATCTTGAACACTGAAGCTTTCTTT; CDR3 protein: CASSRILNTEAFF
V gene: TRBV10-1; clone size: few; D gene: TRBD2; J gene: TRBJ2-7; CDR3 DNA: TGCGCCAGCAGTGAGTCGAATGTCGCTCTTGTGGCGGGAGACGGGCAGTACTTC; CDR3 protein: CASSESNVALVAGDGQYF
V gene: TRBV28; clone size: -; D gene: TRBD2; J gene: TRBJ2-7; CDR3 DNA: TGTGCCAGCAGTTTTACTAGCGGGAGCTCCTACGAGCAGTACTTC; CDR3 protein: CASSFTSGSSYEQYF
V gene: TRBV6-1; clone size: -; D gene: TRBD1; J gene: TRBJ2-7; CDR3 DNA: TGTGCCAGCAGTGAGACAGGGGCGAGGTGGGACTCCTACGAGCAGTACTTC; CDR3 protein: CASSETGARWDSYEQYF
V gene: TRBV7-2; clone size: -; D gene: -; J gene: TRBJ1-1; CDR3 DNA: TGTGCCAGCCTCAGGGTGGGATACACTGAAGCTTTCTTT; CDR3 protein: CASLRVGYTEAFF
V gene: TRBV27; clone size: -; D gene: -; J gene: TRBJ2-7; CDR3 DNA: TGTGCCAGCAGTCTGTCCCTTGGGACAGTTGGCCCAATGGGACGGGAGGGCTACGAGCAGTACTTC; CDR3 protein: CASSLSLGTVGPMGREGYEQYF
V gene: TRBV11-3; clone size: -; D gene: -; J gene: TRBJ2-2; CDR3 DNA: TGTGCCAGCAGCTTTAGGGCCACCGGGGAGCTGTTTTTT; CDR3 protein: CASSFRATGELFF
V gene: TRBV11-2; clone size: -; D gene: TRBD1; J gene: TRBJ1-2; CDR3 DNA: TGTGCCAGCAGCTTAACCTCGGGACAGGGCTATGGCTACACCTTC; CDR3 protein: CASSLTSGQGYGYTF
V gene: TRBV2; clone size: few; D gene: -; J gene: TRBJ2-3; CDR3 DNA: TGTGCCAGCAGTGGGGCGTCGGGGAGCGTTACTAAATCAGATACGCAGTATTTT; CDR3 protein: CASSGASGSVTKSDTQYF
V gene: TRBV5-6; clone size: once; D gene: -; J gene: TRBJ2-7; CDR3 DNA: TGTGCCAGCAGCTCTTGGGGGACTCATGTGGCCTACGAGCAGTACTTC; CDR3 protein: CASSSWGTHVAYEQYF